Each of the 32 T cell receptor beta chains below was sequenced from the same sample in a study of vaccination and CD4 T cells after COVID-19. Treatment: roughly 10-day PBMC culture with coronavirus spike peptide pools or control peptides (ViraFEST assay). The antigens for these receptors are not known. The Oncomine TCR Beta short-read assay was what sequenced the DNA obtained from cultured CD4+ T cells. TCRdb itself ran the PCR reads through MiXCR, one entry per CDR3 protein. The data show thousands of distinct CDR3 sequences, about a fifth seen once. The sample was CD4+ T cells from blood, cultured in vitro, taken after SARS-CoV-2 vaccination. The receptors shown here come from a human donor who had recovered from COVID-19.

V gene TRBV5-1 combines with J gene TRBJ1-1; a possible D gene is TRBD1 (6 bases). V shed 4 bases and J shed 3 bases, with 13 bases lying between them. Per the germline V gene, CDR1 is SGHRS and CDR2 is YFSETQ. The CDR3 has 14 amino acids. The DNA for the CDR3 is TGCGCCAGCAGCCCCGGCGGGGGCTACACTGAAGCTTTCTTT. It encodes CASSPGGGYTEAFF.

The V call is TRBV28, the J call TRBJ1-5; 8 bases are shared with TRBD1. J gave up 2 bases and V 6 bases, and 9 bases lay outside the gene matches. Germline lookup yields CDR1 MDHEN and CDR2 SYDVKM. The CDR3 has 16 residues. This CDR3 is CASSIDRGMGNQPQHF. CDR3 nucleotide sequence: TGTGCCAGCAGCATAGACAGGGGTATGGGCAATCAGCCCCAGCATTTT.

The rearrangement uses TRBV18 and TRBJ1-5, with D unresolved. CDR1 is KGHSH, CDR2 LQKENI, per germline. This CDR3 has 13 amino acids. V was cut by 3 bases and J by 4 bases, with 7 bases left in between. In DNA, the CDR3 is TGTGCCAGCTCACCCGTGGGGAATCAGCCCCAGCATTTT. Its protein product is CASSPVGNQPQHF.

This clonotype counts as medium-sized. CDR3 nucleotides: TGTGCCAGCAGCTTAGAGAGGGGTTCTTATTACACCTTC. It specifies CASSLERGSYYTF. The J gene is TRBJ1-2, the V gene TRBV7-2, with a weak D call TRBD1 (5 bases). CDR1 is SGHTA, CDR2 FQGNSA, per germline. Trimming cost V 1 base and J 11 bases, with 14 bases left between them. This CDR3 region has 13 residues.

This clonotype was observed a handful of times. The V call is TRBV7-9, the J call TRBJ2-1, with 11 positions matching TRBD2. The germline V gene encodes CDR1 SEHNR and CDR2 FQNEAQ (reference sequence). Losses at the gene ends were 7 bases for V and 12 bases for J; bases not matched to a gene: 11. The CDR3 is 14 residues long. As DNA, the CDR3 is TGTGCCAGCAAGGGGAGTAGCGGGGGGGCCTGGCAGTTCTTC. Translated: CASKGSSGGAWQFF.

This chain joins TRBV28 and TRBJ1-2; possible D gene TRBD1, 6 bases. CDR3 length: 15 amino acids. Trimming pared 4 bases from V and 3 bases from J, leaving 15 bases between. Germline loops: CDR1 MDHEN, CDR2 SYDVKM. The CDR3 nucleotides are TGTGCCAGCAGTTCTGGAGCAGGGGAGCACTATGGCTACACCTTC. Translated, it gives CASSSGAGEHYGYTF.

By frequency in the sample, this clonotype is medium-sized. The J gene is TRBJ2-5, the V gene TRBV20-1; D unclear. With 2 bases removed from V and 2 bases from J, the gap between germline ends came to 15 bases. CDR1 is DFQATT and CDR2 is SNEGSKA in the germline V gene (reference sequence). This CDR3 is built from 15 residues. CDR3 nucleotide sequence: TGCAGTGCTAGACCCGGCTCTAGGCCTCAAGAGACCCAGTACTTC. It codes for CSARPGSRPQETQYF.

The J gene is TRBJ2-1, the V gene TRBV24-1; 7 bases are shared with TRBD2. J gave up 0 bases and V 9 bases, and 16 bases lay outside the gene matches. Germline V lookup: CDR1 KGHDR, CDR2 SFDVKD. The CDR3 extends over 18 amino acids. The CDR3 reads CATSSERGHTYSYNEQFF. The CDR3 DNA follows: TGTGCCACCTCAAGTGAGCGGGGCCACACCTACTCCTACAATGAGCAGTTCTTC.

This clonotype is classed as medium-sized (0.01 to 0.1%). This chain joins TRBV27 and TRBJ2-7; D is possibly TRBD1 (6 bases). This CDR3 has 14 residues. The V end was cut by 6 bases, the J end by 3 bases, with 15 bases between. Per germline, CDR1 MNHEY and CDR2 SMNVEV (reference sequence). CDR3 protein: CASRQGGQHYEQYF. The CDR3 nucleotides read TGTGCCAGCAGACAGGGCGGACAGCACTACGAGCAGTACTTC.

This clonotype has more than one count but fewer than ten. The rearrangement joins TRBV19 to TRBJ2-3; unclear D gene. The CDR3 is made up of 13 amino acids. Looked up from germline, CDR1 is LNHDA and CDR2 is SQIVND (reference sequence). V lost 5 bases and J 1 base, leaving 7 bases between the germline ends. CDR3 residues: CASSRRGTDTQYF. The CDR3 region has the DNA TGTGCCAGTAGTCGACGGGGCACAGATACGCAGTATTTT.

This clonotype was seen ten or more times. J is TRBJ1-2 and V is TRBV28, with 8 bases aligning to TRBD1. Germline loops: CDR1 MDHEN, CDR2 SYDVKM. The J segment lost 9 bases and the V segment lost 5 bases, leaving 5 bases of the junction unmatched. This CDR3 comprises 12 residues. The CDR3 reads CASSPNRGSYTF. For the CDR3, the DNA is TGTGCCAGCAGTCCCAACAGGGGGAGCTACACCTTC.

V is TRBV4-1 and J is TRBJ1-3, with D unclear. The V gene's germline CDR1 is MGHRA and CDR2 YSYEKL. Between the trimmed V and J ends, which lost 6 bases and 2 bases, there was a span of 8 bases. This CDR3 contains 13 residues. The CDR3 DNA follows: TGCGCCAGCAGTCAAAATACTGGAAACACCATATATTTT. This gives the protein CASSQNTGNTIYF.

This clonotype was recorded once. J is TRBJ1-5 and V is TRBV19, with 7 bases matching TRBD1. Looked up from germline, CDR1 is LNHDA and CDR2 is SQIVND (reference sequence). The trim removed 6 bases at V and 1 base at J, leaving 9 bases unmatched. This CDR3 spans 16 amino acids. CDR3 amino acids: CASRTRDRDSNQPQHF. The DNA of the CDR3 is TGTGCCAGTAGGACCCGAGACAGGGACAGCAATCAGCCCCAGCATTTT.

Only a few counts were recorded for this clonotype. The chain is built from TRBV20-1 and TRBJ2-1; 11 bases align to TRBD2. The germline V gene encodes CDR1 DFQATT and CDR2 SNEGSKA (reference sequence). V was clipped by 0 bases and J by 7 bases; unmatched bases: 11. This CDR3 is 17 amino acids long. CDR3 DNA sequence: TGCAGTGCTAGAGATCCTGGTAGCGGGAGGGCAAGGAATGAGCAGTTCTTC. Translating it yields CSARDPGSGRARNEQFF.

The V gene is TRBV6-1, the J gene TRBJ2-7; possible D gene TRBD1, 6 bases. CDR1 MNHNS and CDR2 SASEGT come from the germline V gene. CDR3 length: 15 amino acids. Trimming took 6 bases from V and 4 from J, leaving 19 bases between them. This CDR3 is CASRIVGGSGYEQYF. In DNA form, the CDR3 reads TGTGCCAGCAGGATTGTAGGGGGATCGGGGTACGAGCAGTACTTC.

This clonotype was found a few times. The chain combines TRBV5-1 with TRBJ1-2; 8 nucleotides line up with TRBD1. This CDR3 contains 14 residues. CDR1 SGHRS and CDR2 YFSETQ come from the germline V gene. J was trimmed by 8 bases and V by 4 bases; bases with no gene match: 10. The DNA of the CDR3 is TGCGCCAGCAGCCAGACGACAGGGGCATTCGGCTACACCTTC. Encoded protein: CASSQTTGAFGYTF.

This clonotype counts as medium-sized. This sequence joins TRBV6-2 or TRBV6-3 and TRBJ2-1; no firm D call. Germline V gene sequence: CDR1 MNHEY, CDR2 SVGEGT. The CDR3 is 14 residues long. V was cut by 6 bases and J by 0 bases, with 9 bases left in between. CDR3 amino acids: CASRERLSYNEQFF. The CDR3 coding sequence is TGTGCCAGCAGGGAACGGCTCTCCTACAATGAGCAGTTCTTC.

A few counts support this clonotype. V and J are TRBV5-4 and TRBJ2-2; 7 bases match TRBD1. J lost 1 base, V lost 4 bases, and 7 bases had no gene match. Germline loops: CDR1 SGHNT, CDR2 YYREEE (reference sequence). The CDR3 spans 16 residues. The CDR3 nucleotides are TGTGCCAGCAGCCCCGCCCGACAGGGGAACACCGGGGAGCTGTTTTTT. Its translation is CASSPARQGNTGELFF.

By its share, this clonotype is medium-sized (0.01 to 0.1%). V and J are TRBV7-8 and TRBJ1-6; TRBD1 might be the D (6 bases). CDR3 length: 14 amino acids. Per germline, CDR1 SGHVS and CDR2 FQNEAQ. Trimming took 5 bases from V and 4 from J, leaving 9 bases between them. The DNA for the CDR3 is TGTGCCAGCAGCGAACAGGGTTATAATTCACCCCTCCACTTT. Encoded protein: CASSEQGYNSPLHF. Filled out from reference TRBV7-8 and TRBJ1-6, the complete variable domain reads GAGVSQSPRYKVAKRGQDVALRCDPISGHVSLFWYQQALGQGPEFLTYFQNEAQLDKSGLPSDRFFAERPEGSVSTLKIQRTQQEDSAVYLCASSEQGYNSPLHFGNGTRLTVT.

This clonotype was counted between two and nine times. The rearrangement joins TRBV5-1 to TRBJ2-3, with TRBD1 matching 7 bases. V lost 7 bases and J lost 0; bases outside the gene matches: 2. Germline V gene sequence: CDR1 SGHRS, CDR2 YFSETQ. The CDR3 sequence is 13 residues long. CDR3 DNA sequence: TGCGCCAGCGGACAGGAGAGCACAGATACGCAGTATTTT. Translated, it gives CASGQESTDTQYF.

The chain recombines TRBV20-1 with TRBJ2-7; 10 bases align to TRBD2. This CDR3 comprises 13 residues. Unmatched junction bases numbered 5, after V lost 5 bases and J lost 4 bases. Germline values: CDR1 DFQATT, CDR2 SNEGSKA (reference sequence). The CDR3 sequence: CSAGRTSGYEQYF. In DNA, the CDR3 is TGCAGTGCTGGTCGGACTAGCGGATACGAGCAGTACTTC.

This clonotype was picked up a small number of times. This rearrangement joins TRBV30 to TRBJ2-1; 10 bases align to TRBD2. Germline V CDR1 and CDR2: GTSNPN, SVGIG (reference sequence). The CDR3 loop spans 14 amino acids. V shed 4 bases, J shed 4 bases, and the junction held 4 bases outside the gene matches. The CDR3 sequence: CAWTASGSYNEQFF. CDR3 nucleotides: TGTGCCTGGACGGCTAGCGGGAGTTACAATGAGCAGTTCTTC.

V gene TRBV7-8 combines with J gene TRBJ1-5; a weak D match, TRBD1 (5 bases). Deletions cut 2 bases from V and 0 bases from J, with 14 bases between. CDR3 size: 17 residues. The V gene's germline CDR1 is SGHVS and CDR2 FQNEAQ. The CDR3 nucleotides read TGTGCCAGCAGCTTAAGACGGGGACCCTATAGCAATCAGCCCCAGCATTTT. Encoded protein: CASSLRRGPYSNQPQHF.

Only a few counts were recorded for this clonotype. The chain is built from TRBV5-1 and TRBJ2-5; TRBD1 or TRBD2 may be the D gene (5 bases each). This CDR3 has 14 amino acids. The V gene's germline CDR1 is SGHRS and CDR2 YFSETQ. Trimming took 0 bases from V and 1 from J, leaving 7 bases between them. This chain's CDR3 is CASSLGDGQETQYF. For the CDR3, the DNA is TGCGCCAGCAGCTTGGGGGACGGCCAAGAGACCCAGTACTTC.

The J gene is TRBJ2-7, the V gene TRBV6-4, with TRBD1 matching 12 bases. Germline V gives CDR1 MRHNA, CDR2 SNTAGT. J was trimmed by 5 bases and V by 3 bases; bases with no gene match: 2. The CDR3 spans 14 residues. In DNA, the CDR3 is TGTGCCAGCAGTGAAGGGACAGGGGGCAACGAGCAGTACTTC. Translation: CASSEGTGGNEQYF.

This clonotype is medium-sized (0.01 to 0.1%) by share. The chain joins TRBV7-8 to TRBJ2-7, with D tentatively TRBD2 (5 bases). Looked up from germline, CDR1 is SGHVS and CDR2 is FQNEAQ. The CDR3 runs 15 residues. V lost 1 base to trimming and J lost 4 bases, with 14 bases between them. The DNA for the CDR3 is TGTGCCAGCAGCTTAGGGCTAGCCAGCCTTTACGAGCAGTACTTC. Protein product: CASSLGLASLYEQYF.

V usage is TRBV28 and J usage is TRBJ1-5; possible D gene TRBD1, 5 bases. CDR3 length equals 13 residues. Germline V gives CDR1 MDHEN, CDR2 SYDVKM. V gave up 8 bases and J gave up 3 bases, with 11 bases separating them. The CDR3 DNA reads TGTGCCAGCGGGCGGGGACCCAATCAGCCCCAGCATTTT. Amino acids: CASGRGPNQPQHF.

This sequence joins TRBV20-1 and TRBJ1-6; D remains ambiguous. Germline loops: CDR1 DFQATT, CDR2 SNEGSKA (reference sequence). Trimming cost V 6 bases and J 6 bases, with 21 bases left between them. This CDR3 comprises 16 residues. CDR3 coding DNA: TGCAGTGCCAATGCGGACTCGGGCCTGGGTAATTCACCCCTCCACTTT. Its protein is CSANADSGLGNSPLHF.

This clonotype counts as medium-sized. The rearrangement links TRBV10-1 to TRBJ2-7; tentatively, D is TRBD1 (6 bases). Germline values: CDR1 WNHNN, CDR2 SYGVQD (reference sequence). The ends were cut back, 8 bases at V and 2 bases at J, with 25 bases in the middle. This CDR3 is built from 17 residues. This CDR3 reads CASGEPGQGLAPYEQYF. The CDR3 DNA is TGCGCCAGCGGGGAACCGGGACAAGGTCTAGCACCCTACGAGCAGTACTTC.

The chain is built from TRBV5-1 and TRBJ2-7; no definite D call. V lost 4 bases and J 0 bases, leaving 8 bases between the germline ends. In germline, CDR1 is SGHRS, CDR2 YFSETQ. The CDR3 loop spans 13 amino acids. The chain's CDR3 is CASSHPSSYEQYF. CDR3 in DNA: TGCGCCAGCAGCCATCCCAGCTCCTACGAGCAGTACTTC.

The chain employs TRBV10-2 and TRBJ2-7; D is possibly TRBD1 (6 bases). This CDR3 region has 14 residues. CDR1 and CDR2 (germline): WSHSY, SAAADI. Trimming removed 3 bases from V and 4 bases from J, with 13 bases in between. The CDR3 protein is CASSDRTAQYEQYF. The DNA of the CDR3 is TGCGCCAGCAGTGATCGGACAGCCCAATACGAGCAGTACTTC.

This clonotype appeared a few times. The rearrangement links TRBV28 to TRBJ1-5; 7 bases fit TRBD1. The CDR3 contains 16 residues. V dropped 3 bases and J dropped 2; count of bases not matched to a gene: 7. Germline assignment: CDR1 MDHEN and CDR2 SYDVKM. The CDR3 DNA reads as TGTGCCAGCAGTTTTGTTCACAGGGGAGGCAATCAGCCCCAGCATTTT. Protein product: CASSFVHRGGNQPQHF.